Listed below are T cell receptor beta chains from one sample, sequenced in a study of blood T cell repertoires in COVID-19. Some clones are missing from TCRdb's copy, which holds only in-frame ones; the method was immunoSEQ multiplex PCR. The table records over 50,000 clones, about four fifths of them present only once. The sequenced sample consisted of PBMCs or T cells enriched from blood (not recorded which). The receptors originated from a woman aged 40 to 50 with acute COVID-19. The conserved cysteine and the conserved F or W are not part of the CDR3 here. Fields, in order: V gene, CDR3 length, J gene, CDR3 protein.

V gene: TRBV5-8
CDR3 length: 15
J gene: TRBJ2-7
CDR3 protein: ASSPGTSGLLGNEQY

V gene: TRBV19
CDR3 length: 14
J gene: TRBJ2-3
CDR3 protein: ASSLRAGGSPDTQY

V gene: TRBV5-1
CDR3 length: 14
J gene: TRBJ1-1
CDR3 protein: ASSYTLTGTGTEAF

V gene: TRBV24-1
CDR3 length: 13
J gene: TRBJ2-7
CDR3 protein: ATSDSAGGLYEQY

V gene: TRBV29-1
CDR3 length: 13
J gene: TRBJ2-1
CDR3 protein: SVGSAGGSYNEQF

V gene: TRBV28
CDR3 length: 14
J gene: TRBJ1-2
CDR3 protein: AILRPTDRKNYGYT

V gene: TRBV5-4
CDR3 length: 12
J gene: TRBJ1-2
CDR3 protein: ASSGDRAGGGYT

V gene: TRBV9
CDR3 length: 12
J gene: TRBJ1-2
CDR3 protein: ASSVLAGNSGYT

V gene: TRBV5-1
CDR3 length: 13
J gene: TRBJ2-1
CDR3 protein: ASSILAGDPNEQF

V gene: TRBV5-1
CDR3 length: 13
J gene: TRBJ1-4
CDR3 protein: ASSLTTGVNEKLF

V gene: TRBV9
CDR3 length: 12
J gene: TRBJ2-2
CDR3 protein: ASSVAANTGELF

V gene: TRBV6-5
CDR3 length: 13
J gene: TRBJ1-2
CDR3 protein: ASMFAGQHTGGYT